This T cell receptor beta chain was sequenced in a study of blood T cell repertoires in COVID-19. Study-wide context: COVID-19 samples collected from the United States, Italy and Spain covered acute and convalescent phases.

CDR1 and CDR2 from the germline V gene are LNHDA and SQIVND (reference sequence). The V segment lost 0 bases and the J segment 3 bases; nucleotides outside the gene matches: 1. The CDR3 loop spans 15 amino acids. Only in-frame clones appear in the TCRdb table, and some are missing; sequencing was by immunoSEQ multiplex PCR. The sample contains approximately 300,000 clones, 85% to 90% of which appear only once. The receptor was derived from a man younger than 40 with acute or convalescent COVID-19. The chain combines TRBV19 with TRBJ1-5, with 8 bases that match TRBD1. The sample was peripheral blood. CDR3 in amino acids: CASSIEGQANQPQHF. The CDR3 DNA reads TGTGCCAGTAGTATAGAGGGACAGGCCAATCAGCCCCAGCATTTT.